This is a list of T cell receptor beta chains from one sample in a study of T cell repertoires in cytomegalovirus infection. Their specific antigens are unknown. MiXCR, applied by TCRdb to the reads, yields one record per CDR3 protein. The data hold about 570,000 distinct CDR3 sequences, with about 39% observed a single time. The material was cultured PBMCs, obtained from culture after CMV antigen stimulation. These receptors originate from a human donor in good health (CMV status not recorded). Some clones in this sample may be carry-over from other donors' samples. Each CDR3 is given with its conserved first and last residue. A D gene is named only where the DNA matches it firmly. A row's size may be missing; if present it is once, few, many or a size class.

CDR3aa	CDR3nt	j_gene	abundance	d_gene	v_gene
CASSQDWAGRYEQYF	TGTGCCAGCAGCCAAGATTGGGCAGGTAGATACGAGCAGTACTTC	TRBJ2-7	.	.	TRBV3-1
CASSGVANYGYTF	TGTGCCAGCAGCGGGGTAGCTAACTATGGCTACACCTTC	TRBJ1-2	.	.	TRBV12-3/TRBV12-4
CASSLGGEKETQYF	TGTGCCAGCAGCTTAGGCGGGGAAAAAGAGACCCAGTACTTC	TRBJ2-5	.	.	TRBV7-2
CASSLEGGFGYEQYF	TGTGCCAGCAGCTTAGAGGGGGGATTTGGCTACGAGCAGTACTTC	TRBJ2-7	.	.	TRBV7-6
CASSGVASYEQDF	TGTGCCAGCAGCGGGGTTGCATCCTACGAGCAGGACTTC	TRBJ2-7	.	.	TRBV7-4
CASSRLAGDTGELFF	TGTGCCAGCAGCCGACTAGCGGGAGACACCGGGGAGCTGTTTTTT	TRBJ2-2	.	TRBD2	TRBV7-9
CTSSSSGQVNYGYTF	TGTACCAGCAGCTCCTCGGGACAGGTTAACTATGGCTACACCTTC	TRBJ1-2	.	TRBD1	TRBV7-2
CASSMGFGGPGSYNEQFF	TGTGCCAGTAGTATGGGTTTTGGGGGGCCAGGCTCCTACAATGAGCAGTTCTTC	TRBJ2-1	.	.	TRBV19
CASSLISGDFSYEQYF	TGTGCCAGCAGCTTAATTTCCGGGGATTTCTCCTACGAGCAGTACTTC	TRBJ2-7	.	.	TRBV7-8
CASSYSMAGGGETQYF	TGTGCCAGCAGTTACTCGATGGCAGGGGGAGGCGAGACCCAGTACTTC	TRBJ2-5	.	.	TRBV6-6
CASSQFPPGTSGVYEQYF	TGCGCCAGCAGCCAATTCCCCCCCGGGACTAGCGGGGTTTACGAGCAGTACTTC	TRBJ2-7	.	TRBD2	TRBV4-1
CASSPTVPGTEAFF	TGTGCCAGCAGTCCCACCGTCCCGGGCACTGAAGCTTTCTTT	TRBJ1-1	few	.	TRBV27
CASSPWRAGSNQPQHF	TGTGCCAGCAGTCCCTGGAGGGCAGGGAGTAATCAGCCCCAGCATTTT	TRBJ1-5	few	.	TRBV28
CASSDKSLEFTDTQYF	TGTGCCAGCAGTGATAAGTCGTTAGAGTTCACAGATACGCAGTATTTT	TRBJ2-3	.	.	TRBV6-1
CASSAQGTAYSNQPQHF	TGTGCCAGCAGTGCCCAAGGGACGGCTTATAGCAATCAGCCCCAGCATTTT	TRBJ1-5	few	.	TRBV6-1
CAISEKGGADNEKLFF	TGTGCCATCAGTGAGAAGGGGGGGGCGGATAATGAAAAACTGTTTTTT	TRBJ1-4	.	.	TRBV10-3
CAIRATSGGAPAYKQYF	TGTGCCATCAGAGCGACTAGCGGGGGGGCCCCAGCCTACAAGCAGTACTTC	TRBJ2-7	.	TRBD2	TRBV10-3
CASSPAGTGGTEAFF	TGTGCCAGCAGTCCGGCCGGGACAGGGGGAACTGAAGCTTTCTTT	TRBJ1-1	.	TRBD1	TRBV12-3/TRBV12-4
CASSYPLREQFF	TGTGCCAGCAGTTACCCTTTGAGGGAGCAGTTCTTC	TRBJ2-1	.	.	TRBV7-2
CASSRGVWQKTEAFF	TGTGCCAGCAGCCGAGGGGTCTGGCAAAAAACTGAAGCTTTCTTT	TRBJ1-1	.	.	TRBV7-2
CATQGTGNEKLFF	TGTGCCACCCAGGGAACGGGTAATGAAAAACTGTTTTTT	TRBJ1-4	.	.	TRBV10-3
CASSPTGTEQYF	TGTGCCAGCAGTCCAACCGGGACGGAGCAGTATTTT	TRBJ2-3	few	.	TRBV12-3/TRBV12-4
CASSRDRGNQPQHF	TGTGCCAGCAGCAGGGACAGGGGCAATCAGCCCCAGCATTTT	TRBJ1-5	many	TRBD1	TRBV7-2
CASSQEIGGGYTF	TGCGCCAGCAGCCAAGAAATTGGTGGGGGCTACACCTTC	TRBJ1-2	.	.	TRBV4-3
CASSESDLVETQYF	TGTGCCAGTAGTGAGTCGGACTTGGTGGAGACCCAGTACTTC	TRBJ2-5	.	.	TRBV19
CASSWDRGGYGYTF	TGTGCCAGCAGCTGGGACAGGGGAGGCTATGGCTACACCTTC	TRBJ1-2	.	TRBD1	TRBV5-4
CASTGTSGVDTQYF	TGTGCCAGCACGGGCACTAGCGGGGTTGATACGCAGTATTTT	TRBJ2-3	.	TRBD2	TRBV2